These 26 T cell receptor beta chains came from one sample sequenced in a study of T cells after posttransplantation cyclophosphamide. Sequenced by immunoSEQ multiplex PCR; TCRdb stores in-frame clones only, minus some. This sample carries over 25,000 clones, none of them present only once. Sequencing was performed on PBMCs. The origin of the receptors is a woman in her thirties in good health and a related stem cell transplant donor.

In this sample, this clone turned up many times. CDR3 loop: CASSVLTGRTDTQYF. CDR3 nucleotide sequence: TGTGCCAGCAGCGTATTAACAGGGCGGACGGATACGCAGTATTTT. V usage is TRBV9 and J usage is TRBJ2-3; the D gene is possibly TRBD1 (6 bases). Germline assignment: CDR1 SGDLS and CDR2 YYNGEE. V was pared by 1 base and J by 6 bases, with 15 bases between. The length of the CDR3 is 15 residues.

This clone was detected many times. The J gene is TRBJ1-6, the V gene TRBV6-2 or TRBV6-3, with a possible D match to TRBD1 (5 bases). Trimming took 6 bases from V and 12 from J, leaving 15 bases between them. This CDR3 has 13 residues. The germline V gene encodes CDR1 MNHEY and CDR2 SVGEGT. As DNA, the CDR3 is TGTGCCAGCAGCCCAGGGCCCGGGGGACCCCTCCACTTT. Amino acids: CASSPGPGGPLHF.

This clone was seen repeatedly, ten times or more. The chain recombines TRBV9 with TRBJ1-1, with TRBD1 identical over 7 bases. This CDR3 region has 14 residues. Per germline, CDR1 SGDLS and CDR2 YYNGEE. J lost 1 base, V lost 4 bases, and 4 bases had no gene match. CDR3 in DNA: TGTGCCAGCAGCTCCGGGACAGCGAACACTGAAGCTTTCTTT. Residues: CASSSGTANTEAFF.

The gene calls are TRBV28 and TRBJ1-6; 9 bases align to TRBD1. V shed 2 bases and J 12 bases; nucleotides not matched to a gene: 17. The CDR3 runs 18 residues. CDR1 MDHEN and CDR2 SYDVKM come from the germline V gene. The CDR3 loop reads CASSLRGQGRTQVRPLHF. In DNA form, the CDR3 reads TGTGCCAGCAGTTTACGGGGACAGGGTAGGACTCAGGTTCGACCCCTCCACTTT.

This clone appeared a few times. The CDR3 here is CATGTHYVNYGYTF. CDR3 DNA sequence: TGTGCCACCGGAACACACTACGTAAACTATGGCTACACCTTC. The chain joins TRBV24-1 to TRBJ1-2; no reliable D call. Germline values: CDR1 KGHDR, CDR2 SFDVKD. The ends were cut back, 9 bases at V and 2 bases at J, with 15 bases in the middle. The CDR3 is made up of 14 amino acids.

This clone was seen at least ten times. This chain links TRBV18 with TRBJ1-2; 9 bases are shared with TRBD1. The germline V gene has CDR1 KGHSH and CDR2 LQKENI. CDR3 length: 15 amino acids. Trimming at V came to 3 bases and at J to 4 bases, leaving 6 bases not matched to a gene. This chain's CDR3 is CASSPGQGTSYGYTF. The CDR3 DNA reads TGTGCCAGCTCACCCGGACAGGGGACCAGCTATGGCTACACCTTC.

This clone appeared a few times. V is TRBV7-2 and J is TRBJ2-1, with TRBD2 identical over 10 bases. V trimming: 0 bases; J trimming: 8 bases; junction bases outside the gene matches: 4. CDR3 length: 15 amino acids. Germline CDR1 reads SGHTA; CDR2 reads FQGNSA. CDR3 sequence: CASSLAPSGGDEQFF. CDR3 nucleotide sequence: TGTGCCAGCAGCTTAGCCCCTAGCGGGGGCGATGAGCAGTTCTTC. Together with reference TRBV7-2 and TRBJ2-1, the CDR3 gives the full variable domain: GAGVSQSPSNKVTEKGKDVELRCDPISGHTALYWYRQSLGQGLEFLIYFQGNSAPDKSGLPSDRFSAERTGGSVSTLTIQRTQQEDSAVYLCASSLAPSGGDEQFFGPGTRLTVL.

The rearrangement uses TRBV7-2 and TRBJ1-2, with 8 bases identical to TRBD1. CDR1 SGHTA and CDR2 FQGNSA come from the germline V gene. The CDR3 covers 15 residues. V was pared by 5 bases and J by 3 bases, with 8 bases of the junction left unmatched. CDR3 amino acids: CASSPRAGGDYGYTF. The CDR3 nucleotides are TGTGCCAGCAGCCCGAGGGCAGGGGGCGACTATGGCTACACCTTC.

V and J are TRBV11-2 and TRBJ1-1, with 7 bases aligning to TRBD1. The CDR3 covers 13 residues. Germline V lookup: CDR1 SGHAT, CDR2 FQNNGV. After removal of 3 bases from V and 5 bases from J, the junction contained 3 bases not matched to a gene. In DNA form, the CDR3 reads TGTGCCAGCAGCTTCGAGACAGGGACTGAAGCTTTCTTT. Encoded protein: CASSFETGTEAFF.

The V and J genes are TRBV6-2 or TRBV6-3 and TRBJ2-3, with a tentative D call TRBD1 (6 bases). Germline V gene data show CDR1 as MNHEY and CDR2 as SVGEGT. The CDR3 is 15 amino acids. The ends were cut back, 6 bases at V and 2 bases at J, with 15 bases in the middle. The chain's CDR3 is CASSTDRSLTDTQYF. The CDR3 DNA reads TGTGCCAGCAGCACCGACAGGAGCCTCACAGATACGCAGTATTTT.

This clone turned up a few times. V is TRBV30 and J is TRBJ2-3; TRBD2 matches 10 bases. This CDR3 is built from 16 residues. J lost 5 bases, V lost 2 bases, and 10 bases had no gene match. Germline V gene lookup returns CDR1 GTSNPN and CDR2 SVGIG (reference sequence). CDR3 coding DNA: TGTGCCTGGAGTAAAGATCTAGCGGGGGTGAAAGATACGCAGTATTTT. Translation gives CAWSKDLAGVKDTQYF.

The sample holds many counts of this clone. V is TRBV18 and J is TRBJ1-4, with D hard to call. Trimming removed 3 bases from V and 0 bases from J, with 11 bases in between. The CDR3 runs 16 residues. Germline V gene lookup returns CDR1 KGHSH and CDR2 LQKENI. CDR3 sequence: CASSPRQAATNEKLFF. The CDR3 bases are TGTGCCAGCTCACCCCGGCAGGCCGCAACTAATGAAAAACTGTTTTTT.

This clone was detected many times. V is TRBV5-6 and J is TRBJ2-1; 7 bases align to TRBD1. V lost 4 bases, J lost 5 bases, and 15 bases stayed unmatched. Germline CDR1 SGHDT, CDR2 YYEEEE. The CDR3 spans 17 residues. The CDR3 coding sequence is TGTGCCAGCAGCCAGCAAAGACAGGGTAACTTCAACAATGAGCAGTTCTTC. It translates to CASSQQRQGNFNNEQFF.

The table lists this clone with many counts. This rearrangement joins TRBV19 to TRBJ2-1, with 7 bases identical to TRBD1. The CDR3 has 15 amino acids. The germline CDR1 and CDR2 sequences are LNHDA and SQIVND (reference sequence). After removal of 6 bases from V and 6 bases from J, the junction contained 11 bases not matched to a gene. CDR3: CASRTGTASSNEQFF. In DNA, the CDR3 is TGTGCCAGTAGAACCGGGACAGCCTCGTCCAATGAGCAGTTCTTC.

This clone has ten or more counts. This chain joins TRBV15 and TRBJ2-2; 9 bases fit TRBD1. The V segment lost 2 bases and the J segment 6 bases; nucleotides outside the gene matches: 4. CDR1 and CDR2 (germline): LNHNV, YYDKDF (reference sequence). This CDR3 has 15 residues. The CDR3 reads CATSRLQGASGELFF. In DNA form, the CDR3 reads TGTGCCACCAGCAGATTACAGGGGGCTTCCGGGGAGCTGTTTTTT.

This clone came up many times. The chain uses TRBV6-1 and TRBJ2-7; perhaps TRBD1 as D (6 bases). The germline V gene encodes CDR1 MNHNS and CDR2 SASEGT. Trimming left V 4 bases short and J 2 bases short, with 12 bases between. CDR3 length equals 14 residues. CDR3 sequence reads: CASSGLQGAYEQYF. The CDR3 region has the DNA TGTGCCAGCAGTGGATTACAGGGTGCCTACGAGCAGTACTTC.

This clone was counted at least ten times. This chain joins TRBV19 and TRBJ1-5, with D possibly matching TRBD1 (5 bases). This CDR3 region has 17 residues. CDR1 is LNHDA, CDR2 SQIVND, per germline (reference sequence). Trimming took off 6 bases at V and 2 bases at J, with 20 bases between the two ends. CDR3 sequence reads: CASRKGLNKGGNQPQHF. The CDR3 DNA reads TGTGCCAGTAGGAAGGGACTTAACAAAGGGGGCAATCAGCCCCAGCATTTT.

This clone was counted at least ten times. This rearrangement joins TRBV6-2 or TRBV6-3 to TRBJ2-7; TRBD2 aligns across 13 bases. Germline V lookup: CDR1 MNHEY, CDR2 SVGEGT. The CDR3 runs 17 residues. The J segment lost 0 bases and the V segment lost 5 bases, leaving 7 bases of the junction unmatched. The CDR3 loop is CASSPRTSGGVSYEQYF. In DNA, the CDR3 is TGTGCCAGCAGTCCCCGGACTAGCGGGGGCGTCTCCTACGAGCAGTACTTC.

The chain employs TRBV12-3 or TRBV12-4 and TRBJ2-2; a weak D match, TRBD2 (6 bases). Between the trimmed V and J ends, which lost 4 bases and 0 bases, there was a span of 30 bases. CDR3 size: 22 residues. The CDR3 DNA sequence: TGTGCCAGCAGTTCTCGGGACTCCGGGTCCCATTCTCTACGCGCGAACACCGGGGAGCTGTTTTTT. It codes for CASSSRDSGSHSLRANTGELFF.

This clone was recorded at least ten times. V and J are TRBV30 and TRBJ1-6, with D uncertain. V dropped 2 bases and J dropped 7 bases, with 12 bases sitting between them. The length of the CDR3 is 14 residues. Per germline, CDR1 GTSNPN and CDR2 SVGIG (reference sequence). The CDR3 spells CAWSLDQGNSPLHF. The DNA of the CDR3 is TGTGCCTGGAGTCTAGACCAAGGCAATTCACCCCTCCACTTT.

This clone was seen at least ten times. This chain's CDR3 is CASSDSGKVEQYF. The CDR3 DNA is TGTGCCAGTAGCGACAGTGGAAAAGTCGAGCAGTACTTC. The chain uses TRBV19 and TRBJ2-7, with D tentatively TRBD1 (5 bases). Germline V gene lookup returns CDR1 LNHDA and CDR2 SQIVND (reference sequence). V shed 6 bases and J shed 6 bases, with 15 bases lying between them. The CDR3 covers 13 residues.

This clone has just a few counts. This chain connects TRBV15 to TRBJ2-2; TRBD1 might be the D (5 bases). Looked up from germline, CDR1 is LNHNV and CDR2 is YYDKDF (reference sequence). The V gene lost 1 base and the J gene lost 7 bases, with 10 bases spanning the gap. This CDR3 has 14 amino acids. The CDR3 protein is CATSRAQAGGELFF. The CDR3 DNA is TGTGCCACCAGCAGAGCACAGGCCGGCGGGGAGCTGTTTTTT.

This clone was observed many times. The chain is built from TRBV24-1 and TRBJ2-1; 10 bases map to TRBD1. V was pared by 3 bases and J by 0 bases, with 7 bases of the junction left unmatched. Germline loops: CDR1 KGHDR, CDR2 SFDVKD. The CDR3 spans 18 residues. CDR3 DNA sequence: TGTGCCACCAGTGATATCCCGGGACAGGGGAGCTCCTACAATGAGCAGTTCTTC. Residues: CATSDIPGQGSSYNEQFF.

This clone was counted many times. This chain links TRBV27 with TRBJ1-2, with D possibly matching TRBD1 (6 bases). The CDR3 covers 13 residues. Trimming cost V 4 bases and J 5 bases, with 11 bases left between them. Per germline, CDR1 MNHEY and CDR2 SMNVEV (reference sequence). The CDR3: CASSSTGLYGYTF. The CDR3 DNA follows: TGTGCCAGCAGTTCCACAGGGCTTTATGGCTACACCTTC.

J is TRBJ1-2 and V is TRBV29-1; D perhaps matches TRBD1 (6 bases). The germline CDR1 and CDR2 sequences are SQVTM and ANQGSEA. V was cut by 3 bases and J by 7 bases, with 18 bases left in between. This CDR3 contains 14 residues. As DNA, the CDR3 is TGCAGCGTTGAGACACGGGGGGCTTTTGGTGGCTACACCTTC. Protein product: CSVETRGAFGGYTF.

At least ten counts were recorded for this clone. This CDR3 is CASSPDRANVLTF. Here the CDR3 DNA reads TGTGCCAGCAGTCCTGACAGGGCCAACGTCCTGACTTTC. The J gene is TRBJ2-6, the V gene TRBV2, with unresolved D. Per germline, CDR1 SNHLY and CDR2 FYNNEI. With 5 bases removed from V and 5 bases from J, the gap between germline ends came to 7 bases. There are 13 residues in the CDR3.